Included here is one TCR beta chain sequence, with context. Its specificity is unknown. The sample belongs to a study of shared clonotypes between healthy human individuals. About the research overall: For every donor, three CD4 naive, three CD4 memory, two CD8 naive and one CD8 memory plates were used. Regarding the study as a whole: The genetic and exposure-history diversity represented was limited by few donors. Naive CD4 clonotypes overlapped across a handful of donors at roughly 5.1%.

Only in-frame clones appear in the TCRdb table, and some are missing; sequencing was by immunoSEQ multiplex PCR. The sample consists of about 2.3 million clones, about nine tenths of them appearing once. The CDR3 loop spans 13 amino acids. The V and J ends lost 2 bases and 5 bases respectively, with 7 bases between them. Looked up from germline, CDR1 is ENHRY and CDR2 is SYGVKD. The specimen sequenced was naive CD4+ T cells from PBMCs. This sample's subset: CD45RA+ positively selected. The rearrangement uses TRBV10-3 and TRBJ1-5; D unclear. The TCR sequence derives from a young man in good health. Some clones in this sample may be carry-over from other donors' samples. This chain's CDR3 is CAISEVRDQPQHF. The DNA of the CDR3 is TGTGCCATCAGTGAGGTTAGGGATCAGCCCCAGCATTTT.